Shown below are 8 T cell receptor beta chains from a single sample sequenced in a study of glioma-infiltrating T cells after dendritic cell vaccination. Data came from immunoSEQ multiplex PCR; TCRdb stores just in-frame clones and leaves some out. Among 80,000 to 95,000 clones, 85% were seen once, and the ten largest hold over 2.5%. The specimen comprised blood, sampled before dendritic cell vaccination. Every receptor here comes from a human donor with glioblastoma.

The rearrangement joins TRBV27 to TRBJ2-1; 7 positions match TRBD2. Germline assignment: CDR1 MNHEY and CDR2 SMNVEV (reference sequence). V was pared by 8 bases and J by 5 bases, with 9 bases of the junction left unmatched. The CDR3 loop spans 14 amino acids. CDR3 protein: CASGPPGLDNEQFF. The CDR3 DNA is TGTGCCAGCGGCCCACCAGGACTAGACAATGAGCAGTTCTTC.

This chain joins TRBV2 and TRBJ1-5; 9 bases are a match to TRBD1. The germline CDR1 and CDR2 sequences are SNHLY and FYNNEI. J was trimmed by 9 bases and V by 5 bases; bases with no gene match: 11. This CDR3 comprises 15 residues. The CDR3 DNA sequence: TGTGCCAGCAGTTCACAGGGGGCCGCCGCGGGGCCCCAGCATTTT. Protein product: CASSSQGAAAGPQHF.

As for this clone: The same CDR3 is also encoded by other DNA sequences in this sample. V and J are TRBV5-1 and TRBJ2-5; weak D call: TRBD2 (6 bases). The CDR3 loop spans 14 amino acids. Germline assignment: CDR1 SGHRS and CDR2 YFSETQ. The V and J ends lost 2 bases and 0 bases respectively, with 8 bases between them. The CDR3 loop reads CASSFLADQETQYF. DNA for the CDR3: TGCGCCAGCAGCTTCTTAGCGGACCAAGAGACCCAGTACTTC.

The rearrangement links TRBV7-9 to TRBJ2-2; TRBD1 agrees at 7 bases. Germline loops: CDR1 SEHNR, CDR2 FQNEAQ (reference sequence). J lost 5 bases, V lost 3 bases, and 9 bases had no gene match. This CDR3 has 16 residues. The CDR3 DNA reads as TGTGCCAGCAGCTTCCGACAGGGCTGGAGTACCGGGGAGCTGTTTTTT. Translating gives CASSFRQGWSTGELFF.

The CDR3 loop is CSVRTGLTYGYTF. DNA of the CDR3: TGCAGCGTCCGGACAGGGCTAACCTATGGCTACACCTTC. The genes are TRBV29-1 and TRBJ1-2; 8 bases agree with TRBD1. Germline CDR1 is SQVTM and CDR2 is ANQGSEA. The CDR3 runs 13 residues. Losses at the gene ends were 6 bases for V and 4 bases for J; bases not matched to a gene: 7.

The chain couples TRBV6-5 to TRBJ2-3; D is unresolved. The CDR3 is made up of 14 amino acids. V shed 6 bases and J shed 0 bases, with 10 bases lying between them. Germline V CDR1 and CDR2: MNHEY, SVGAGI. This CDR3 is CASRLKSSTDTQYF. In DNA, the CDR3 is TGTGCCAGCAGACTTAAATCTAGCACAGATACGCAGTATTTT.

The chain recombines TRBV7-2 with TRBJ1-1; D not certain. CDR1 and CDR2 (germline): SGHTA, FQGNSA. The CDR3 contains 14 residues. Deletions cut 1 base from V and 1 base from J, with 7 bases between. The CDR3 reads CASSLGPGNTEAFF. In DNA, the CDR3 is TGTGCCAGCAGCTTAGGGCCAGGGAACACTGAAGCTTTCTTT. Complete variable domain (other parts from reference TRBV7-2 and TRBJ1-1): GAGVSQSPSNKVTEKGKDVELRCDPISGHTALYWYRQSLGQGLEFLIYFQGNSAPDKSGLPSDRFSAERTGGSVSTLTIQRTQQEDSAVYLCASSLGPGNTEAFFGQGTRLTVV.

The genes are TRBV27 and TRBJ1-5; D gene ambiguous. Germline V gives CDR1 MNHEY, CDR2 SMNVEV (reference sequence). V lost 2 bases to trimming and J lost 3 bases, with 8 bases between them. CDR3 length: 14 residues. Here the CDR3 reads CASSLRGFNQPQHF. Written as DNA, the CDR3 is TGTGCCAGCAGTTTAAGAGGCTTCAATCAGCCCCAGCATTTT.